This T cell receptor (beta chain) was retrieved from a study of OX40 agonist ivuxolimab in advanced cancers. As for the study more broadly: Ivuxolimab, which targeted the costimulatory receptor OX40 (CD134), was an agonistic, fully human IgG2 monoclonal antibody. The paper covers the monotherapy dose-escalation part of the phase I ivuxolimab trial, which included N of about 50 patients. Intravenous ivuxolimab was administered to patients every 2 weeks at six dose levels: 0.01, 0.1, 0.3, 1.5, 3 and 10 mg/kg. In the dose-escalation cohort, around four fifths of patients were male, and the mean age was around 60 years, with a range of about 23 to 80. Prior anti-PD-1, anti-PD-L1 or anti-CTLA-4 therapy was permitted, and checkpoint inhibitors had been received by roughly 42% of dose-escalation patients. The purpose of peripheral TCRbeta sequencing was to test whether ivuxolimab changed TCR sequence diversity and led to clonal T-cell expansion. Three dose-escalation patients achieved partial responses, one with hepatocellular carcinoma and two with cutaneous melanoma. Of the approximately 53 patients in dose escalation, some 20 had hepatocellular carcinoma, around 15 had melanoma, 9 had renal cell carcinoma and 9 had head and neck cancer. Paper-wide results and their limitations: At doses of 0.1 to 3.0 mg/kg, clonal expansion of both CD4+ and CD8+ blood T cells was observed from baseline to week 6. In partial responders in the 0.1-3.0 mg/kg groups, normalized peripheral clonal expansion was found to be among the lowest, especially among CD8+ T cells. Low levels of normalized T-cell clonal expansion were also shown by some nonresponding patients. On average, CD8+ T cells showed more expanded clones than CD4+ T cells after ivuxolimab. Antigen specificity was not determined for the clonally expanded peripheral T cells.

Worth noting for this clone: Its antigen is not yet known. Sequence at one end of the junction differs from germline and may be a read error.

The trial excluded patients who had a history of autoimmune disease or were on systemic immunosuppression. Peripheral blood for TCR sequencing was collected from all dose cohorts at baseline, on cycle 4 day 1, and on cycle 7 day 1. The samples were taken from a phase I, first-in-human, multicenter, open-label dose-escalation trial of ivuxolimab. Adults with locally advanced or metastatic melanoma, renal cell, hepatocellular, or head and neck squamous cell carcinoma were enrolled in the trial. Before TCR sequencing, CD4+ and CD8+ T cells were separately sorted from peripheral blood. Genomic DNA was isolated from the sorted cells so that the TCRbeta CDR3 region could be sequenced. TCRbeta CDR3 regions were sequenced using the immunoSEQ Assay. Here the immuneACCESS table is served through TCRdb, limited to in-frame sequences with V and J called. Missing clones are a known gap in these copies; in checked studies unresolved V genes cover under half, and the rest lacks a known reason. The sample contains more than 75,000 clones, 80% to 90% of them found a single time. Around 5.1% of the sample is held by the ten biggest clonotypes.

The TCR was taken from an adult with an advanced solid tumor such as melanoma, head and neck, liver or kidney cancer. Here the sequenced sample was CD4+ or CD8+ T cells sorted from blood, taken in a trial of the OX40 agonist ivuxolimab.

The CDR3 in this case is CACSTWGLAGVETQYF. The nucleotide sequence is TGTGCCTGCAGTACCTGGGGACTAGCGGGAGTGGAGACCCAGTACTTC. The chain is made from TRBV2 and TRBJ2-5; TRBD2 lines up with 14 middle nucleotides. The CDR3 goes from the cysteine to the phenylalanine over 16 residues. Solely the CDR3 DNA is kept, with 48 bases framed from the first base. CDR1 and CDR2, per the germline V gene, are SNHLY and FYNNEI.